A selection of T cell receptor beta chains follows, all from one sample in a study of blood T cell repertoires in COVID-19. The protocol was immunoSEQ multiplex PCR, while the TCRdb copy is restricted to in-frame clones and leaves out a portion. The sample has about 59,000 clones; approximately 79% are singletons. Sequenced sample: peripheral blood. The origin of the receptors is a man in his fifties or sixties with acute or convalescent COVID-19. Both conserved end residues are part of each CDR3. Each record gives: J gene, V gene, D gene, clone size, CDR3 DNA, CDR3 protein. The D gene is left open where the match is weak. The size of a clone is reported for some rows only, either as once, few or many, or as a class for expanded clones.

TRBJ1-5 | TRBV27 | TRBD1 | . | TGTGCCAGCAGTGAGGGGGCTGGCAATCAGCCCCAGCATTTT | CASSEGAGNQPQHF
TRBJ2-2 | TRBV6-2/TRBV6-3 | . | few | TGTGCCAGCAGTCCCCCCTTGACGGGGAACACCGGGGAGCTGTTTTTT | CASSPPLTGNTGELFF
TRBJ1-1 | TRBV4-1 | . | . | TGCGCCAGCAGCCAAGATCTGAATGCGATAGCTTTCTTT | CASSQDLNAIAFF
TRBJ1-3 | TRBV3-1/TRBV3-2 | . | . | TGTGCCAGCAGCCAAGGGGGGCACGGAAACACCATATATTTT | CASSQGGHGNTIYF
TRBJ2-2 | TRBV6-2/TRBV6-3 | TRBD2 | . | TGTGCCAGCAGTTTACGGACTAGCGGGAGGCGGGGGGAGCTGTTTTTT | CASSLRTSGRRGELFF
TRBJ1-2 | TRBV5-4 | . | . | TGTGCCAGCACCTGGGAGAGGACTCCTTATGGCTACACCTTC | CASTWERTPYGYTF
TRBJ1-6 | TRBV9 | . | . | TGTGCCAGCAGCCCCGGTAGGGGGAATTTTTCACCCCTCCACTTT | CASSPGRGNFSPLHF
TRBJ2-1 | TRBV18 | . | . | TGTGCCAGCTCAGTAGGCAGGGACAATGAGCAGTTCTTC | CASSVGRDNEQFF
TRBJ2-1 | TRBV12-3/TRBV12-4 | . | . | TGTGCCAGCCAAGTACGCGACAATGAGCAGTTCTTC | CASQVRDNEQFF
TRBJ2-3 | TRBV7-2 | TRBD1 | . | TGTGCCAGCAGCTCGGACAGGGATAACACAGATACGCAGTATTTT | CASSSDRDNTDTQYF
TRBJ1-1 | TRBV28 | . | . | TGTGCCAGCAGTTTAATAGGGGTAGCTTTCTTT | CASSLIGVAFF
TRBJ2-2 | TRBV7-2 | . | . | TGTGCCAGCAGCTCGTTCACCGGGGAGCTGTTTTTT | CASSSFTGELFF
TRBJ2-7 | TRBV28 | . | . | TGTGCCAGCAGTTATGGAACACTAGGCCACGAGCAGTACTTC | CASSYGTLGHEQYF
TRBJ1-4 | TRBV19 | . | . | TGTGCCAGTAGGAAATCCGGGACAAATGAAAAACTGTTTTTT | CASRKSGTNEKLFF
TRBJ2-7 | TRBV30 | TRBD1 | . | TGTGCCTGGACAAGGACAGGGCGAGACTACGAGCAGTACTTC | CAWTRTGRDYEQYF
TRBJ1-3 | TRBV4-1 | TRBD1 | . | TGCGCCAGCAGCCCCGGGACAGACCGAAACACCATATATTTT | CASSPGTDRNTIYF
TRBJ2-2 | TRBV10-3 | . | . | TGTGCCATCAGTGGGCAGGGGGGCACCGGGGAGCTGTTTTTT | CAISGQGGTGELFF
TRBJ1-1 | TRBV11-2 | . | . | TGTGCCAGCAGCTTAGGTGGCGGGTACACTGAAGCTTTCTTT | CASSLGGGYTEAFF
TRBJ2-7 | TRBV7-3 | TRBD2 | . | TGTGCCAGCAGCCCGGGGGGGGCCTCCTACGAGCAGTACTTC | CASSPGGASYEQYF
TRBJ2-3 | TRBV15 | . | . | TGTGCCACCAGCAGCTATGCTACGCAGTATTTT | CATSSYATQYF
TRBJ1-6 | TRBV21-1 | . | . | TGTGCCAGCAGCAAGGCTTGGCAGGGGGATATAGTTTATAATTCACCCCTCCACTTT | CASSKAWQGDIVYNSPLHF
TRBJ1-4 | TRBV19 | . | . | TGTGCCAGTAGTCTCTCCACACCGACAACTAATGAAAAACTGTTTTTT | CASSLSTPTTNEKLFF
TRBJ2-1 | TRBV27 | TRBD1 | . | TGTGCCAGCAGTCCGTTCGACAGGGGTTCCTACAATGAGCAGTTCTTC | CASSPFDRGSYNEQFF
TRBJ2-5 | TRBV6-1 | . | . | TGTGCCAGCAGTGAGCGGGGAGGCGAGACCCAGTACTTC | CASSERGGETQYF
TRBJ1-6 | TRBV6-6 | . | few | TGTGCCAGCAGTACCCCCGGGGGTAATTCACCCCTCCACTTT | CASSTPGGNSPLHF
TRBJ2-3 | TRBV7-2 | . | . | TGTGCCAGCAGCTTAGGGGGCCCAGATACGCAGTATTTT | CASSLGGPDTQYF
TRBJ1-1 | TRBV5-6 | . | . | TGTGCCAGCAGCTTGTACCGGGAAACTTTCTTT | CASSLYRETFF
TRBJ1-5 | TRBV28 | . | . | TGTGCCTCCTTTGGACAACTGAATCAGCCCCAGCATTTT | CASFGQLNQPQHF
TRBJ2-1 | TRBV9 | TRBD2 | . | TGTGCCAGCAGCGTAGGCGGGAGACTATACAATGAGCAGTTCTTC | CASSVGGRLYNEQFF
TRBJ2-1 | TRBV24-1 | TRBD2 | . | TGTGCCACCAGTGACCCCGGGACTAGCTCCTACAATGAGCAGTTCTTC | CATSDPGTSSYNEQFF
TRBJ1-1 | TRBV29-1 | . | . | TGCAGCGCCATGGGAGGGGGGAACACTGAAGCTTTCTTT | CSAMGGGNTEAFF
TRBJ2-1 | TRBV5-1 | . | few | TGCGCCAGCAGCCCGACGACTGACTACAATGAGCAGTTCTTC | CASSPTTDYNEQFF
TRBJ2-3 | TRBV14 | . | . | TGTGCCAGCAGCCATCTCCGGGGGGCTTACACAGATACGCAGTATTTT | CASSHLRGAYTDTQYF
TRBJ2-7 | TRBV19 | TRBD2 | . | TGTGCCAGTCAATTAGCGGGAGGGGGAACCTACGAGCAGTACTTC | CASQLAGGGTYEQYF
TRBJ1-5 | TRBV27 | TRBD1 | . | TGTGCCAGCAGTTTGATGGGACAGCATCAGCCCCAGCATTTT | CASSLMGQHQPQHF
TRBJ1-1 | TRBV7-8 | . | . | TGTGCCAGCAGCTTTTCCAGTTACGCGGTCGGAGCTTTCTTT | CASSFSSYAVGAFF
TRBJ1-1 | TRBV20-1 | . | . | TGCAGTGCTAGAGATATGCAGGGAGCTTTCTTT | CSARDMQGAFF
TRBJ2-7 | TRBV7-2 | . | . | TGTGCCAGCAGCTTAGTGGCAGGCAGAGCCTACGAGCAGTACTTC | CASSLVAGRAYEQYF
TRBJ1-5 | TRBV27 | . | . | TGTGCCAGCAGTTTCCGGGGGAAGGAGGATCCCCAGCATTTT | CASSFRGKEDPQHF
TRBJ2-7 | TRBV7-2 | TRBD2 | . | TGTGCCAGCAGTCCCGGACTAGCACCCAACGAGCAGTACTTC | CASSPGLAPNEQYF
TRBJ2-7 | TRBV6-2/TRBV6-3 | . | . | TGTGCCAGCAGCACTGGGCAGCGGTCCACCTACGAGCAGTACTTC | CASSTGQRSTYEQYF
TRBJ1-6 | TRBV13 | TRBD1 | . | TGTGCCAGCAGCTTTGGAGGACAGGGGGCGCGTTCACCCCTCCACTTT | CASSFGGQGARSPLHF
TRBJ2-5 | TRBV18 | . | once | TGTGCCAGCTCACCACCGCGCGAGACCCAGTACTTC | CASSPPRETQYF
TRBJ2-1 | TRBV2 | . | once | TGTGCCAGCAGTGCAGCCTTTAATGAGCAGTTCTTC | CASSAAFNEQFF
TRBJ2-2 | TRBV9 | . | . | TGTGCCAGCAGCGTAGACGGAGGCGGGGAGCTGTTTTTT | CASSVDGGGELFF
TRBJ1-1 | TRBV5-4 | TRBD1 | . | TGTGCCAGCAGCTGGGACAGGGAGGTGTTCACTGAAGCTTTCTTT | CASSWDREVFTEAFF